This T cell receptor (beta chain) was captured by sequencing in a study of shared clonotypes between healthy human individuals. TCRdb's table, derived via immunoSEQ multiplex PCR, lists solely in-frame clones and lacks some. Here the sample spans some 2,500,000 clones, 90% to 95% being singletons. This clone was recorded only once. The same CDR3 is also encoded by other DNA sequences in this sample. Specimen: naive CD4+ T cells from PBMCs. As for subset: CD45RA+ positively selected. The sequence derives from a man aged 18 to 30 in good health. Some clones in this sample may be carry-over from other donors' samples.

The CDR3 region has the DNA TGTGCCAGCAGTTTTTGGGGAGAGACCCAGTACTTC. It specifies CASSFWGETQYF. V is TRBV28 and J is TRBJ2-5; the D is unclear. This CDR3 comprises 12 residues. Germline V gene data show CDR1 as MDHEN and CDR2 as SYDVKM. The V gene lost 3 bases and the J gene lost 4 bases, with 6 bases spanning the gap. Using reference TRBV28 and TRBJ2-5 for the parts outside the CDR3, the full variable domain is DVKVTQSSRYLVKRTGEKVFLECVQDMDHENMFWYRQDPGLGLRLIYFSYDVKMKEKGDIPEGYSVSREKKERFSLILESASTNQTSMYLCASSFWGETQYFGPGTRLLVL.